This T cell receptor (beta chain) was documented in a study of regulatory and conventional T cells in RAG deficiency. Notes on this clone: Its antigen is undetermined.

Regarding the study as a whole: RAG-deficient patients showed markedly lower Shannon entropy and higher Simpson indices than control T-cell subsets. In Omenn syndrome, Treg and Tconv repertoires overlapped >85%. Sorted Omenn CD25-high CD127-low cells may not be bona fide Tregs.

TCRdb's table, derived via immunoSEQ multiplex PCR, lists solely in-frame clones and lacks some. In the table there are 30,000 to 35,000 clones, about 80% of which are singletons. Genomic DNA came from blood conventional CD4+ T cells gated CD25-low CD127-high. The same specimen was also included in a second study, on regulatory T cells. That source reports: Amplification used 52 TRBV primers and 13 TRBJ primers.

This receptor was identified in a human donor in good health. Sequencing was performed on CD4+ effector T cells sorted from blood.

The CDR3: CASSYSRDREGYTF. The DNA of the CDR3 is TGTGCCAGCAGTTACTCCCGGGACAGGGAAGGCTACACCTTC. The chain uses TRBV6-5 and TRBJ1-2; TRBD1 agrees at 9 bases. The junction had 4 bases not matched to a gene; V was cut back by 0 bases and J by 8 bases. The CDR3 totals 14 residues. CDR1 is MNHEY and CDR2 is SVGAGI in the germline V gene.